This TCR beta chain was sequenced during a study of T cells in Graves' hyperthyroidism and ophthalmopathy. Amplification of TCR beta CDR3 regions was performed using RNA transcripts as template. A first-round RT-PCR of the TCR CDR3 used the HTBI primer set. TCRdb independently ran MiXCR on the multiplex PCR reads; one entry per CDR3 protein. The sample lists fewer than 650,000 distinct CDR3 sequences, approximately 49% occurring once. This clonotype was observed a few times. Germline V CDR1 and CDR2: MNHEY, SVGAGI. The CDR3 is 15 amino acids. Trimming removed 4 bases at V and 6 bases at J, with 18 bases between.

This receptor was obtained from an adult woman with Graves' disease, either hyperthyroidism or ophthalmopathy (not recorded which). Material for sequencing was peripheral blood or thyroid tissue (not recorded which). V gene TRBV6-5 combines with J gene TRBJ1-1, with a possible D match to TRBD1 (5 bases). In DNA, the CDR3 is TGTGCCAGCAGTTCCTGGGACCCCAAGATCGCTGAAGCTTTCTTT. The encoded protein is CASSSWDPKIAEAFF.